One sample yielded the 6 T cell receptor beta chains listed below, sequenced in a study of blood T cell repertoires in COVID-19. The table came from immunoSEQ multiplex PCR; TCRdb's copy has only in-frame clones and leaves some out. The table lists about 76,000 clones, around nine tenths of them singletons. Sequencing was done on a sample of peripheral blood. These receptors were taken from a man aged 25-45 years with acute or convalescent COVID-19.

The CDR3 is CASLGGVYNEQFF. In DNA form, the CDR3 reads TGTGCCAGCCTCGGGGGGGTCTACAATGAGCAGTTCTTC. This chain uses TRBV28 with TRBJ2-1; 8 bases align to TRBD2. The CDR3 is 13 amino acids. After removal of 8 bases from V and 3 bases from J, the junction contained 3 bases not matched to a gene. Per germline, CDR1 MDHEN and CDR2 SYDVKM.

The chain links TRBV28 to TRBJ2-3; TRBD2 agrees at 11 bases. The CDR3 sequence is 19 residues long. V dropped 6 bases and J dropped 3; count of bases not matched to a gene: 17. Looked up from germline, CDR1 is MDHEN and CDR2 is SYDVKM. This chain's CDR3 is CASSYPNSGRAIFTDTQYF. Written as DNA, the CDR3 is TGTGCCAGCAGCTATCCCAATAGCGGGAGGGCCATATTTACAGATACGCAGTATTTT.

The V gene is TRBV19, the J gene TRBJ2-5, with no clear D. This CDR3 has 14 amino acids. The V gene lost 5 bases and the J gene lost 5 bases, with 15 bases spanning the gap. Per the germline V gene, CDR1 is LNHDA and CDR2 is SQIVND (reference sequence). CDR3 nucleotide sequence: TGTGCCAGTAGTGATGTAGGCTCCGGGGAGACCCAGTACTTC. Protein: CASSDVGSGETQYF.

The chain is built from TRBV24-1 and TRBJ1-1; D is unresolved. V dropped 4 bases and J dropped 1 base, with 6 bases sitting between them. Germline-derived CDR1 and CDR2 are KGHDR and SFDVKD. The CDR3 covers 13 residues. In DNA, the CDR3 is TGTGCCACCAGTGAGGCGGAGAACACTGAAGCTTTCTTT. Translation: CATSEAENTEAFF.

This clone was seen only a few times. J is TRBJ2-7 and V is TRBV28, with 10 bases fitting TRBD2. This CDR3 has 12 residues. The junction had 3 bases not matched to a gene; V was cut back by 7 bases and J by 6 bases. CDR1 MDHEN and CDR2 SYDVKM come from the germline V gene. As DNA, the CDR3 is TGTGCCAGCATATCTAGCGGGAGCGAGCAGTACTTC. It codes for CASISSGSEQYF.

The V gene is TRBV6-5, the J gene TRBJ1-5; 7 bases are a match to TRBD1. V lost 11 bases to trimming and J lost 0 bases; unmatched junction nucleotides: 7. The CDR3 totals 14 residues. The V gene's germline CDR1 is MNHEY and CDR2 SVGAGI. CDR3 region: CAGRDSYSNQPQHF. As DNA, the CDR3 is TGTGCCGGTCGGGACAGCTATAGCAATCAGCCCCAGCATTTT.